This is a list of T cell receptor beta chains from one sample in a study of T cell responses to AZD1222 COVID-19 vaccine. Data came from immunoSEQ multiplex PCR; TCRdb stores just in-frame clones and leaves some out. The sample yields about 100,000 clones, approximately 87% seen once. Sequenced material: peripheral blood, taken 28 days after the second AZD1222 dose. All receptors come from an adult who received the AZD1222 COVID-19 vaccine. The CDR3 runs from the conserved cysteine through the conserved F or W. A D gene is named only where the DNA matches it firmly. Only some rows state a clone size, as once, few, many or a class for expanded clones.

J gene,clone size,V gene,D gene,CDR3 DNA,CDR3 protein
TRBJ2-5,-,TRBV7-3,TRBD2,TGTGCCAGCAGCTCAGGACTAGTGGAGACCCAGTACTTC,CASSSGLVETQYF
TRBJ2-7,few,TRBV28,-,TGTGCCAGCAGTTTCCCCTCATTTAAATTGGCTCACGAGCAGTACTTC,CASSFPSFKLAHEQYF
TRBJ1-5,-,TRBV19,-,TGTGCCAGTAGTATAGATGGGGAGGAACAGCCCCAGCATTTT,CASSIDGEEQPQHF
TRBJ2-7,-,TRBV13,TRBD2,TGTGCCAGCAGCCGGACTAGCGGGAGTTACGAGCAGTACTTC,CASSRTSGSYEQYF
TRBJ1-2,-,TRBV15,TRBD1,TGTGCCACCAGCAGAGATCTTTCAGGGGGCGCGGGCTACACCTTC,CATSRDLSGGAGYTF
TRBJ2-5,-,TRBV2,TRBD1,TGTGCCAGCAGCGTCGGGACAGGGGGAAGAGGGGAGACCCAGTACTTC,CASSVGTGGRGETQYF
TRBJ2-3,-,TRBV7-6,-,TGTGCCAGCAGCTTAGGGCGAACAGGGACCGATAGCACAGATACGCAGTATTTT,CASSLGRTGTDSTDTQYF
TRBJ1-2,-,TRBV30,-,TGTGCCTGGAGTGTTGGGGGCAAGTACTATGGCTACACCTTC,CAWSVGGKYYGYTF
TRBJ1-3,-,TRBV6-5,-,TGTGCCAGCAGGGCCGACACGGCTGGAAACACCATATATTTT,CASRADTAGNTIYF
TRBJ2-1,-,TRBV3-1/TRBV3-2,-,TGTGCCAGCAGCCCCCGACTTAATACGGCTGATGAGCAGTTCTTC,CASSPRLNTADEQFF
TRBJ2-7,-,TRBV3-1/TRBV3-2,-,TGTGCCAGCAGCGTTGGCAGCGGCCCTTGGGAGCAGTACTTC,CASSVGSGPWEQYF
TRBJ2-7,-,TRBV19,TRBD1,TGTGCCAGTAGTAACGGACAGGGATCCTACGAGCAGTACTTC,CASSNGQGSYEQYF
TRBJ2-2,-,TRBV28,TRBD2,TGTGCCAGCCAACGGGGGGGGACCGGGGAGCTGTTTTTT,CASQRGGTGELFF
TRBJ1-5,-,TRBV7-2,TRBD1,TGTGCCAGCAGCTCGAGGACAGGGTATCAGCCCCAGCATTTT,CASSSRTGYQPQHF
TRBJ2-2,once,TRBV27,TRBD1,TGTGCCAGCAGTCCTTGGGGACAGGGCTTCGGGGAGCTGTTTTTT,CASSPWGQGFGELFF
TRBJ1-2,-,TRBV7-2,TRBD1,TGTGCCAGCAGCAATTCAGGGGGTTCTGGCTACACCTTC,CASSNSGGSGYTF
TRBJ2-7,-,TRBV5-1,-,TGCGCCAGCACCTTAGAGGGTTACGAGCAGTACTTC,CASTLEGYEQYF
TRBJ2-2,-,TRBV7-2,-,TGTGCCAGCAGTTCGAGACTAGGTGCGAACACCGGGGAGCTGTTTTTT,CASSSRLGANTGELFF
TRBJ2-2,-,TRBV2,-,TGTGCCAGCAGTGAAGAGTGGACCGGGGAGCTGTTTTTT,CASSEEWTGELFF
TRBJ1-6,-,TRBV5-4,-,TGTGCCAGCAGCCGGGATTCCGGAATCAATTCACCCCTCCACTTT,CASSRDSGINSPLHF
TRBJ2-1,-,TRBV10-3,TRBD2,TGTGCCATCAGCGAGCCGACTAGCGTACCATACAATGAGCAGTTCTTC,CAISEPTSVPYNEQFF
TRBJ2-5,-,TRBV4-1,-,TGCGCCAGCAGCCAGGGAATAGCGTCCCGAAGGGAGACCCAGTACTTC,CASSQGIASRRETQYF
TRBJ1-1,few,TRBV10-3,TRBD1,TGTGCCATCAGTAGGACAGGGACGGGAGACACTGAAGCTTTCTTT,CAISRTGTGDTEAFF
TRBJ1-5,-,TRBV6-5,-,TGTGCCAGCAGTTACGGTCCCGGGAGGGTAGATCAGCCCCAGCATTTT,CASSYGPGRVDQPQHF
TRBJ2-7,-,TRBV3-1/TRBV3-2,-,TGTGCCAGCAGCCAGGGTGGGTACGAGCAGTACTTC,CASSQGGYEQYF
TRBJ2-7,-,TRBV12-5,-,TGTGCTAGTTCGGGCCCGGGAACCTACGAGCAGTACTTC,CASSGPGTYEQYF
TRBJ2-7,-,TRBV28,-,TGTGGGGCGGGGACTGAGTCCTACGAGCAGTACTTC,CGAGTESYEQYF
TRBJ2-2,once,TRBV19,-,TGTGCCAGTAGTAAGGCAGTGTCCACCGGGGAGCTGTTTTTT,CASSKAVSTGELFF
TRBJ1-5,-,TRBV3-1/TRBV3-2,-,TGTGCCAGCAGCCAAGATCCTGGGGGTCAGCCCCAGCATTTT,CASSQDPGGQPQHF
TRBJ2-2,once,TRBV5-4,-,TGTGCCAGCAGCTCCACGAACACCGGGGAGCTGTTTTTT,CASSSTNTGELFF
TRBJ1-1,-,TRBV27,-,TGTGCCAGCAGTTTATGGGGCGCAGAGAATGAAGCTTTCTTT,CASSLWGAENEAFF
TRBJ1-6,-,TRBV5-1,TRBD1,TGCGCCAGCAGCGGGGGACAGCCTAATTCACCCCTCCACTTT,CASSGGQPNSPLHF
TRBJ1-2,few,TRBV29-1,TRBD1,TGCAGCGTGGGACAGAACTATGGCTACACCTTC,CSVGQNYGYTF
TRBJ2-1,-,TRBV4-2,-,TGTGCCAGCAGCCAAGAGGGGCTAGCGAGCTACAATGAGCAGTTCTTC,CASSQEGLASYNEQFF
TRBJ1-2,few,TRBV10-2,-,TGCGCCAGCAGTGAGTCTAGGGGCCGCTATGGCTACACCTTC,CASSESRGRYGYTF
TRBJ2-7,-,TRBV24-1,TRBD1,TGTGCCACCATAAAAGGCGACAGGGACCTTCCTCCCTACGAGCAGTACTTC,CATIKGDRDLPPYEQYF
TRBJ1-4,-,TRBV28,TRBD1,TGTGCCAGCAACAGGGGCAGTGTTAATGAAAAACTGTTTTTT,CASNRGSVNEKLFF
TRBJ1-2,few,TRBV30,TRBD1,TGTGCCTGGAGCGAGGCCGGGACAGGGAACTATGGCTACACCTTC,CAWSEAGTGNYGYTF
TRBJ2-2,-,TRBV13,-,TGTGCCAGCAGCCCCCGGAGGGGGCGCACCGGGGAGCTGTTTTTT,CASSPRRGRTGELFF
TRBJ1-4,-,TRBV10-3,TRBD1,TGTGCCACCAGTCCGACAGGGGGAGATGAAAAACTGTTTTTT,CATSPTGGDEKLFF
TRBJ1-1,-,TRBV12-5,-,TGTGCTAGTGGGCGCGACAGGAACACTGAAGCTTTCTTT,CASGRDRNTEAFF
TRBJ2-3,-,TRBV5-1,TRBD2,TGCGCCAGCAGCCCAACGGTGACTAGCGGGAGAGATACGCAGTATTTT,CASSPTVTSGRDTQYF
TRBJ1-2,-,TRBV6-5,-,TGTGCCAGCACGAACGCCGGAAGGAACTATGGCTACACCTTC,CASTNAGRNYGYTF
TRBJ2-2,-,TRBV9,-,TGTGCCAGCAGCCTAAAACAGGGAACCGGGGAGCTGTTTTTT,CASSLKQGTGELFF
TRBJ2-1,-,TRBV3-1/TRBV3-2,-,TGTGCCAGCAGCCCCTTGGGTGACAATGAGCAGTTCTTC,CASSPLGDNEQFF
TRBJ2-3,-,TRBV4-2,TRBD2,TGTGCCAGCAGCCAAGCGGGACTAGCGGGGGGGTATGATACGCAGTATTTT,CASSQAGLAGGYDTQYF
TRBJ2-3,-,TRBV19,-,TGTGCCAGTAGTCGTCCGTCAGATACGCAGTATTTT,CASSRPSDTQYF
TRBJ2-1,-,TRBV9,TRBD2,TGTGCCAGCAGCCCACTAGCGGGGGATTACAATGAGCAGTTCTTC,CASSPLAGDYNEQFF